Listed here are 15 T cell receptor beta chains from one sample, sequenced in a study of early T cells in non-severe SARS-CoV-2 infection. TCRdb analysed the 5' RACE reads with MiXCR anew, one entry per CDR3 protein. Among approximately 46,000 distinct CDR3 sequences listed, 6.1% were seen once. The material sequenced was whole blood. The receptors were gathered from an adult who was a healthcare worker with PCR-confirmed SARS-CoV-2 infection or an uninfected control (not recorded which).

The chain uses TRBV28 and TRBJ2-7, with D possibly being TRBD1 (5 bases). From germline, CDR1 is MDHEN and CDR2 SYDVKM. V was cut by 5 bases and J by 0 bases, with 14 bases left in between. CDR3 length: 15 residues. For the CDR3, the DNA is TGTGCCAGCAGTCCTTTGTCAGGGCCCTCCTACGAGCAGTACTTC. Encoded protein: CASSPLSGPSYEQYF.

There are many counts of this clonotype. V gene TRBV13 combines with J gene TRBJ1-6, with D possibly being TRBD1 (5 bases). Per germline, CDR1 PRHDT and CDR2 FYEKMQ (reference sequence). Trimming removed 3 bases at V and 2 bases at J, with 11 bases between. The CDR3 is made up of 16 amino acids. The CDR3, as DNA: TGTGCCAGCAGCTTTCAGCAGGGCGCCTATAATTCACCCCTCCACTTT. Its translation: CASSFQQGAYNSPLHF.

The chain combines TRBV28 with TRBJ2-7; D unresolved. CDR1 MDHEN and CDR2 SYDVKM come from the germline V gene. The CDR3 covers 11 residues. Trimming took 7 bases from V and 3 from J, leaving 7 bases between them. Here the CDR3 reads CASTDGYEQYF. The CDR3 coding sequence is TGTGCCAGCACCGACGGCTACGAGCAGTACTTC.

This clonotype was counted ten times or more. The chain couples TRBV7-2 to TRBJ2-7; tentatively, D is TRBD2 (6 bases). The CDR3 consists of 15 residues. V lost 0 bases and J lost 4, with 13 bases in between. Germline CDR1 is SGHTA and CDR2 is FQGNSA. CDR3 residues: CASSLAPGGGYEQYF. DNA for the CDR3: TGTGCCAGCAGCTTAGCGCCCGGGGGAGGTTACGAGCAGTACTTC.

The table lists this clonotype with a few counts. CDR3 sequence reads: CASSTQGRGTGELFF. The CDR3 DNA reads as TGTGCCAGCAGTACTCAGGGTAGGGGCACCGGGGAGCTGTTTTTT. This chain joins TRBV27 and TRBJ2-2, with D maybe TRBD1 (5 bases). Germline CDR1 is MNHEY and CDR2 is SMNVEV (reference sequence). Deletions cut 5 bases from V and 4 bases from J, with 14 bases between. This CDR3 spans 15 amino acids.

The table lists this clonotype with many counts. The rearrangement uses TRBV7-9 and TRBJ2-2, with a tentative D call TRBD1 (6 bases). The CDR3 sequence is 16 residues long. Trimming cost V 4 bases and J 1 base, with 13 bases left between them. Per germline, CDR1 SEHNR and CDR2 FQNEAQ (reference sequence). CDR3 residues: CASSSGQSKNTGELFF. The CDR3, as DNA: TGTGCCAGCAGCTCCGGACAGAGCAAGAACACCGGGGAGCTGTTTTTT.

This clonotype was counted between two and nine times. V gene TRBV4-1 combines with J gene TRBJ2-7, with TRBD1 identical over 7 bases. Germline values: CDR1 MGHRA, CDR2 YSYEKL. The CDR3 covers 15 residues. The trim removed 0 bases at V and 2 bases at J, leaving 4 bases unmatched. The CDR3 sequence is CASSQDQQGAYEQYF. In DNA, the CDR3 is TGCGCCAGCAGCCAAGATCAGCAGGGGGCCTACGAGCAGTACTTC.

In this sample, this clonotype turned up many times. The chain has TRBV29-1 and TRBJ2-1; D uncertain. V dropped 3 bases and J dropped 8 bases, with 5 bases sitting between them. The CDR3 is 10 amino acids. CDR1 and CDR2 (germline): SQVTM, ANQGSEA. CDR3 loop: CSVEVDEQFF. The CDR3 nucleotides are TGCAGCGTTGAGGTGGATGAGCAGTTCTTC.

This clonotype was seen more than once but under ten times. The chain is built from TRBV4-1 and TRBJ2-3; D possibly corresponds to TRBD2 (5 bases). Germline V gene sequence: CDR1 MGHRA, CDR2 YSYEKL. Trimming pared 3 bases from V and 0 bases from J, leaving 10 bases between. This CDR3 has 15 amino acids. CDR3 protein: CASSHEGSSTDTQYF. The CDR3 nucleotides read TGCGCCAGCAGCCATGAGGGCAGCAGCACAGATACGCAGTATTTT.

This clonotype was detected many times. The chain joins TRBV5-1 to TRBJ1-1, with a possible D match to TRBD1 (6 bases). Germline V gives CDR1 SGHRS, CDR2 YFSETQ. Trimming took 0 bases from V and 4 from J, leaving 13 bases between them. This CDR3 has 15 amino acids. The CDR3 DNA follows: TGCGCCAGCAGCTTGGACGGGACATCGGGCACTGAAGCTTTCTTT. It codes for CASSLDGTSGTEAFF.

Concerning this clonotype itself: A much larger clonotype is one base distant, so this may be a read error. The chain uses TRBV19 and TRBJ2-5; D is perhaps TRBD2 (7 bases). From germline, CDR1 is LNHDA and CDR2 SQIVND (reference sequence). The CDR3 consists of 16 residues. CDR3 residues: CDSSTRRGPYQETQYF. In nucleotides, the CDR3 is TGTGACAGTAGTACGAGGCGGGGGCCCTACCAAGAGACCCAGTACTTC.

The table lists this clonotype with many counts. The chain combines TRBV29-1 with TRBJ1-6; no firm D call. Germline V CDR1 and CDR2: SQVTM, ANQGSEA. The V end was cut by 7 bases, the J end by 6 bases, with 10 bases between. The CDR3 length is 12 residues. This CDR3 reads CSAQTPNSPLHF. The CDR3 DNA reads as TGCAGCGCCCAGACACCTAATTCACCCCTCCACTTT. Filled out from reference TRBV29-1 and TRBJ1-6, the complete variable domain reads SAVISQKPSRDICQRGTSLTIQCQVDSQVTMMFWYRQQPGQSLTLIATANQGSEATYESGFVIDKFPISRPNLTFSTLTVSNMSPEDSSIYLCSAQTPNSPLHFGNGTRLTVT.

This clonotype was counted a few times. The chain joins TRBV5-4 to TRBJ1-3, with TRBD1 matching over 10 bases. The germline V gene encodes CDR1 SGHNT and CDR2 YYREEE (reference sequence). V was clipped by 3 bases and J by 4 bases; unmatched bases: 4. This CDR3 is built from 15 residues. The CDR3 region has the DNA TGTGCCAGCAGCTCGACAGGGGGCAGAGGAAACACCATATATTTT. Its protein product is CASSSTGGRGNTIYF.

This clonotype was seen only a few times. The CDR3 does not close with the conserved phenylalanine or tryptophan, likely indicating a read error. Because the CDR3's place on the DNA is in doubt, the DNA is left out and the CDR3 is given as listed by TCRdb. The chain combines TRBV12-2 with TRBJ2-3; the table's D call TRBD1 went unverified against the DNA. TRBV12-2 counts as a pseudogene. The CDR3 length is 12 residues, termini included. The CDR3 is CASRLGQGPLKA.

This clonotype was recorded many times. The rearrangement uses TRBV9 and TRBJ2-5, with D unclear. V was cut by 0 bases and J by 3 bases, with 9 bases left in between. Germline V gives CDR1 SGDLS, CDR2 YYNGEE. CDR3 length: 14 residues. This CDR3 reads CASSVGQAKETQYF. CDR3 sequence (DNA): TGTGCCAGCAGCGTAGGCCAGGCTAAAGAGACCCAGTACTTC.